One and the same sample provided the 21 T cell receptor beta chains below, sequenced in a study of human T cells and chemical hapten exposure. TCRdb redid the calling of the RACE reads with MiXCR, one entry per CDR3 protein. The sample yields about 350,000 distinct CDR3 sequences, around 6% seen once. The time point here: patch test 2, 6 weeks after DPC sensitization. This sample's treatment: therapeutic diphenylcyclopropenone sensitization with weekly scalp DPC. The starting material was whole blood, obtained in connection with sensitization to the hapten diphenylcyclopropenone (DPC). These receptors were collected from a woman younger than 30 with alopecia areata. Some clones in this sample may be carry-over from other donors' samples.

In this sample, this clonotype turned up many times. This rearrangement joins TRBV24-1 to TRBJ2-2; a possible D gene is TRBD1 (6 bases). CDR3 length: 16 residues. Trimming took 3 bases from V and 4 from J, leaving 14 bases between them. In germline, CDR1 is KGHDR, CDR2 SFDVKD. CDR3 amino acids: CATSDPGAEGTGELFF. The CDR3 coding sequence is TGTGCCACCAGTGATCCAGGGGCCGAGGGCACCGGGGAGCTGTTTTTT.

This clonotype was seen at least ten times. V and J are TRBV20-1 and TRBJ2-1; 9 bases match TRBD2. Trimming took 6 bases from V and 3 from J; bases not matched to a gene: 12. Germline lookup yields CDR1 DFQATT and CDR2 SNEGSKA (reference sequence). The CDR3 extends over 16 amino acids. CDR3 sequence: CSASSPGAGGYNEQFF. The CDR3, as DNA: TGCAGTGCCAGCAGCCCTGGAGCGGGGGGCTACAATGAGCAGTTCTTC.

The CDR3 nucleotides are TGTGCCACTACGGACAGGAGAAGCACAGATACGCAGTATTTT. Protein product: CATTDRRSTDTQYF. The J gene is TRBJ2-3, the V gene TRBV19; 7 bases line up with TRBD1. CDR1 and CDR2 from the germline V gene are LNHDA and SQIVND (reference sequence). The CDR3 has 14 amino acids. Losses at the gene ends were 10 bases for V and 0 bases for J; bases not matched to a gene: 7.

The gene calls are TRBV7-9 and TRBJ2-1; D gene ambiguous. Per germline, CDR1 SEHNR and CDR2 FQNEAQ (reference sequence). V was trimmed by 0 bases and J by 8 bases, leaving 5 bases between them. The CDR3 totals 12 residues. CDR3 in amino acids: CASSLAIDEQFF. DNA of the CDR3: TGTGCCAGCAGCTTAGCCATCGATGAGCAGTTCTTC. The full variable domain, its missing parts supplied by reference TRBV7-9 and TRBJ2-1, is DTGVSQNPRHKITKRGQNVTFRCDPISEHNRLYWYRQTLGQGPEFLTYFQNEAQLEKSRLLSDRFSAERPKGSFSTLEIQRTEQGDSAMYLCASSLAIDEQFFGPGTRLTVL.

This chain uses TRBV4-3 with TRBJ2-3; D remains ambiguous. The length of the CDR3 is 13 residues. Per the germline V gene, CDR1 is LGHNA and CDR2 is YSLEER. V was pared by 1 base and J by 2 bases, with 4 bases between. In DNA, the CDR3 is TGCGCCAGCAGCCAAGCGGCCACAGATACGCAGTATTTT. This encodes CASSQAATDTQYF.

This clonotype was seen repeatedly, ten times or more. V and J are TRBV12-3 or TRBV12-4 and TRBJ2-3; TRBD2 is a possible D gene (7 bases). V was clipped by 1 base and J by 4 bases, with 12 bases between them. This CDR3 comprises 15 residues. CDR3 in DNA: TGTGCCAGCAGTTTAGTGGGGGGGCTGGCAGATACGCAGTATTTT. As protein: CASSLVGGLADTQYF.

This clonotype was seen only a few times. The CDR3 DNA follows: TGCGCCAGCAGCCAAGATCGAAGCTCACCCCTCCACTTT. Translation gives CASSQDRSSPLHF. This sequence joins TRBV4-3 and TRBJ1-6; the D is unclear. V lost 0 bases and J 10 bases, leaving 7 bases between the germline ends. CDR3 length: 13 residues. Germline V gives CDR1 LGHNA, CDR2 YSLEER.

This chain uses TRBV20-1 with TRBJ1-1; D is uncertain. Germline CDR1 reads DFQATT; CDR2 reads SNEGSKA (reference sequence). The CDR3 spans 14 residues. The V end was cut by 3 bases, the J end by 1 base, with 12 bases between. The CDR3 coding sequence is TGCAGTGCTAGCCCCGGGAACACGAACACTGAAGCTTTCTTT. Its protein product is CSASPGNTNTEAFF.

This clonotype was recorded a few times. The rearrangement uses TRBV7-2 and TRBJ2-5, with a weak D call TRBD2 (5 bases). The CDR3 extends over 15 amino acids. The germline V gene has CDR1 SGHTA and CDR2 FQGNSA. V was cut by 2 bases and J by 2 bases, with 12 bases left in between. DNA for the CDR3: TGTGCCAGCAGCTTACTTATCCCGGGACAAGAGACCCAGTACTTC. It translates to CASSLLIPGQETQYF.

This clonotype was counted between two and nine times. Here the CDR3 reads CASSLAHSGGTDTQYF. The DNA of the CDR3 is TGTGCCAGCAGCTTAGCGCATAGCGGGGGGACAGATACGCAGTATTTT. The chain uses TRBV7-6 and TRBJ2-3; 10 bases agree with TRBD2. Looked up from germline, CDR1 is SGHVS and CDR2 is FNYEAQ. The trim removed 0 bases at V and 3 bases at J, leaving 3 bases unmatched. This CDR3 comprises 16 residues.

In its sample, this clonotype was seen many times. The J gene is TRBJ1-6, the V gene TRBV6-4, with 7 bases identical to TRBD1. The CDR3 spans 16 residues. The V gene end was trimmed by 6 bases and the J gene end by 7 bases; junction bases not matched to a gene: 12. Per the germline V gene, CDR1 is MRHNA and CDR2 is SNTAGT. The CDR3 spells CASRTTGTAENSPLHF. CDR3 in DNA: TGTGCCAGCAGAACAACCGGGACAGCAGAGAATTCACCCCTCCACTTT.

This clonotype occurred a few times. The chain combines TRBV10-3 with TRBJ2-7; D ambiguous. Trimming took off 3 bases at V and 6 bases at J, with 15 bases between the two ends. The germline V gene has CDR1 ENHRY and CDR2 SYGVKD. The CDR3 is 14 amino acids. The CDR3 bases are TGTGCCATCAGTGACCTAACCTCGTCTGTCGAGCAGTACTTC. It is translated as CAISDLTSSVEQYF.

This clonotype came up many times. The chain couples TRBV5-1 to TRBJ2-7, with D possibly matching TRBD2 (5 bases). Germline CDR1 and CDR2: SGHRS and YFSETQ. V shed 3 bases and J shed 3 bases, with 10 bases lying between them. This CDR3 is built from 13 residues. CDR3 amino acids: CASSSGEGYEQYF. The CDR3 nucleotides are TGCGCCAGCAGCTCCGGTGAGGGCTACGAGCAGTACTTC.

This clonotype was found a few times. The chain has TRBV5-6 and TRBJ1-5, with a weak D call TRBD1 (6 bases). Germline CDR1 reads SGHDT; CDR2 reads YYEEEE. The CDR3 runs to 16 residues. Trimming took off 4 bases at V and 6 bases at J, with 20 bases between the two ends. In nucleotides, the CDR3 is TGTGCCAGCAGCCCTTCAGGGGTGTTGAATGTTCAGCCCCAGCATTTT. Encoded protein: CASSPSGVLNVQPQHF.

This clonotype was recorded at least ten times. CDR3 in DNA: TGCAGTGCTAGAGATGAGAGGAGCTCCTATAATTCACCCCTCCACTTT. It specifies CSARDERSSYNSPLHF. The chain has TRBV20-1 and TRBJ1-6; D uncertain. CDR1 and CDR2 (germline): DFQATT, SNEGSKA (reference sequence). This CDR3 has 16 amino acids. The ends were cut back, 0 bases at V and 0 bases at J, with 9 bases in the middle.

The chain links TRBV24-1 to TRBJ2-4; D gene uncertain. V lost 4 bases and J lost 0, with 6 bases in between. The germline V gene has CDR1 KGHDR and CDR2 SFDVKD. This CDR3 is 14 amino acids long. This CDR3 reads CATSDGLAKNIQYF. The CDR3 DNA reads TGTGCCACCAGTGACGGCCTAGCCAAAAACATTCAGTACTTC.

This clonotype was seen many times. This chain joins TRBV6-5 and TRBJ1-6; the D gene is possibly TRBD1 (6 bases). The V gene's germline CDR1 is MNHEY and CDR2 SVGAGI. V lost 6 bases to trimming and J lost 6 bases, with 12 bases between them. CDR3 length: 14 residues. The CDR3 region is CASSYRDSNSPLHF. The DNA for the CDR3 is TGTGCCAGCAGCTACAGGGATAGTAATTCACCCCTCCACTTT.

The chain links TRBV15 to TRBJ2-3; 8 bases fit TRBD1. The ends lost 3 bases at V and 6 bases at J; junction bases unmatched: 5. The CDR3 is 14 residues long. Germline CDR1 and CDR2: LNHNV and YYDKDF (reference sequence). The CDR3 DNA reads as TGTGCCACCAGCAGTGGGACAGGCATGGATACGCAGTATTTT. Protein product: CATSSGTGMDTQYF.

The chain is built from TRBV10-3 and TRBJ1-1; D uncertain. The CDR3 sequence is 13 residues long. V was cut by 6 bases and J by 1 base, with 9 bases left in between. The germline V gene has CDR1 ENHRY and CDR2 SYGVKD. Written as DNA, the CDR3 is TGTGCCATCAGAGACACCCCGAACACTGAAGCTTTCTTT. This gives the protein CAIRDTPNTEAFF.

V usage is TRBV20-1 and J usage is TRBJ2-7; D gene ambiguous. V lost 3 bases and J 0 bases, leaving 9 bases between the germline ends. The CDR3 has 13 residues. Germline values: CDR1 DFQATT, CDR2 SNEGSKA (reference sequence). CDR3 protein: CSASIRSSYEQYF. In DNA form, the CDR3 reads TGCAGTGCTAGTATTAGAAGCTCCTACGAGCAGTACTTC.

This clonotype occurred a few times. The rearrangement joins TRBV20-1 to TRBJ2-1; D gene uncertain. This CDR3 has 16 residues. V was trimmed by 8 bases and J by 3 bases, leaving 23 bases between them. Germline-derived CDR1 and CDR2 are DFQATT and SNEGSKA (reference sequence). CDR3 sequence reads: CSKSDDSGHRYNEQFF. CDR3 nucleotides: TGCAGTAAAAGTGACGACTCTGGTCACCGCTACAATGAGCAGTTCTTC.